This T cell receptor beta chain was obtained from a study of beta chain features in type 1 diabetes. Study-wide findings and caveats: Although PCR might favor shorter templates, it would do so equally in patients and controls. It was among patients, rather than healthy donors, that naive, central memory and Treg TCRB repertoires appeared more similar. In all four CD4+ subsets, TCRB CDR3 length was significantly, moderately reduced in type 1 diabetes.

With respect to this clone: Its antigen is undetermined.

CDR3 length: 15 amino acids. Germline CDR1 reads GTSNPN; CDR2 reads SVGIG (reference sequence). With 2 bases removed from V and 0 bases from J, the gap between germline ends came to 8 bases. Of the isolated RNA, all was reverse transcribed, and so the sequenced material was expressed TCRB transcripts. Here immunoSEQ multiplex PCR was the method, and the copy in TCRdb shows in-frame clones only, minus some. This sample has approximately 140,000 clones, with 7.5% to 9.5% found just once. The sequence came from a young man with type 1 diabetes. The chain uses TRBV30 and TRBJ1-6; D call uncertain. The sequencing sample was made of central memory CD4+ T cells from blood. The CDR3 DNA reads TGTGCCTGGAGTAGAAAGAGCTCCTATAATTCACCCCTCCACTTT. Protein sequence: CAWSRKSSYNSPLHF.